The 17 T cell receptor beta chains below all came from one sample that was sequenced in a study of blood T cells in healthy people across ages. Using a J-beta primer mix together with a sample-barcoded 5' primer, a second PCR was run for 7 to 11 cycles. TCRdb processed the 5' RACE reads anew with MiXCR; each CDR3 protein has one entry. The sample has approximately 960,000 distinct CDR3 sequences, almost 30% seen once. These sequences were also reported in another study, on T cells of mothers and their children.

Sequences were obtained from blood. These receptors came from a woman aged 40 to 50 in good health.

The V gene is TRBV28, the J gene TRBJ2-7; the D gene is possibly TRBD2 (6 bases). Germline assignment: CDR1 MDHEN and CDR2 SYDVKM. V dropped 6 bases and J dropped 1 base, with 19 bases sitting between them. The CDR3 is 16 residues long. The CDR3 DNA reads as TGTGCCAGCAGCCCCTTCGGGACTGGAAAATCCTACGAGCAGTACTTC. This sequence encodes CASSPFGTGKSYEQYF.

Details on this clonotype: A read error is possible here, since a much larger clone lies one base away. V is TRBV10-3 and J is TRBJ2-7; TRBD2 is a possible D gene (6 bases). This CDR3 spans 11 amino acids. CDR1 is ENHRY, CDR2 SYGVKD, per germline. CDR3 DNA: TGTGCCAGCGGGGACTCCTACGGGCAGTACTTC. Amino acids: CASGDSYGQYF.

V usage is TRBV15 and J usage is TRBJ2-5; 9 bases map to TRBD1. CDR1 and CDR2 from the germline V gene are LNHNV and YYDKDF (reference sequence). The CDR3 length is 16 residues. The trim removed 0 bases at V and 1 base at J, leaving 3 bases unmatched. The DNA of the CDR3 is TGTGCCACCAGCAGAGATCCGGACAGGGGCCAAGAGACCCAGTACTTC. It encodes CATSRDPDRGQETQYF. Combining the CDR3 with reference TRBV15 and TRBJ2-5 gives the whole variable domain DAMVIQNPRYQVTQFGKPVTLSCSQTLNHNVMYWYQQKSSQAPKLLFHYYDKDFNNEADTPDNFQSRRPNTSFCFLDIRSPGLGDTAMYLCATSRDPDRGQETQYFGPGTRLLVL.

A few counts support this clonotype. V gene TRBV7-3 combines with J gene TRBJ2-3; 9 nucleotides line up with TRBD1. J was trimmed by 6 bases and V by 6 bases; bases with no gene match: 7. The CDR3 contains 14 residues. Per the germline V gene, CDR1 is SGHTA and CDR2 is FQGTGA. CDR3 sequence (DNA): TGTGCCAGCAGGACAGGGGGTTCAGCGGATACGCAGTATTTT. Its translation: CASRTGGSADTQYF.

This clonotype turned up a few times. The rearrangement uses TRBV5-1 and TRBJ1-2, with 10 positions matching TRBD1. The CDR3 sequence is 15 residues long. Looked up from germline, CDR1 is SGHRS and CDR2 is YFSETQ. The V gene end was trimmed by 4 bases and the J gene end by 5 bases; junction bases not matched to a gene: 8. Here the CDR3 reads CASSPETGGGYGYTF. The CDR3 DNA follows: TGCGCCAGCAGCCCCGAGACAGGGGGCGGATATGGCTACACCTTC.

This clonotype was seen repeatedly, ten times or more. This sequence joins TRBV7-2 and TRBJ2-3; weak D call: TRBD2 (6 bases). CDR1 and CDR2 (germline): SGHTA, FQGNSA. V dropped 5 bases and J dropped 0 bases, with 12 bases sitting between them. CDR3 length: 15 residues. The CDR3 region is CASSPGLISTDTQYF. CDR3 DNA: TGTGCCAGCAGCCCTGGACTAATCAGCACAGATACGCAGTATTTT.

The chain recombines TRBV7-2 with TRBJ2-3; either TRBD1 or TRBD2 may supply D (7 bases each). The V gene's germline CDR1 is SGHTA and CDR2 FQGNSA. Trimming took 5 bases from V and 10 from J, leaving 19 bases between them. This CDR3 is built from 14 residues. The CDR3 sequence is CASSAGGDYVAQYF. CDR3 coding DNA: TGTGCCAGCAGCGCAGGGGGGGATTACGTTGCGCAGTATTTT.

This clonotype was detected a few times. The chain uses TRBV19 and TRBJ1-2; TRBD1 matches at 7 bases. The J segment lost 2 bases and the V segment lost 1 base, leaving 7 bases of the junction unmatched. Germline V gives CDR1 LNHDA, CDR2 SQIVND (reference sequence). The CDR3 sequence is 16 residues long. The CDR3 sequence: CASSIAPGTVNYGYTF. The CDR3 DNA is TGTGCCAGTAGTATAGCCCCCGGGACAGTCAACTATGGCTACACCTTC.

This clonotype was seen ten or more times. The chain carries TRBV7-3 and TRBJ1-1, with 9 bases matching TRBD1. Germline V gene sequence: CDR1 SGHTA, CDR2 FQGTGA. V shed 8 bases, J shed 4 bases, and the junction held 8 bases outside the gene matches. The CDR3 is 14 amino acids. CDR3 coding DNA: TGTGCCAGCTCATTACAGGGGGCGGGCACTGAAGCTTTCTTT. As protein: CASSLQGAGTEAFF.

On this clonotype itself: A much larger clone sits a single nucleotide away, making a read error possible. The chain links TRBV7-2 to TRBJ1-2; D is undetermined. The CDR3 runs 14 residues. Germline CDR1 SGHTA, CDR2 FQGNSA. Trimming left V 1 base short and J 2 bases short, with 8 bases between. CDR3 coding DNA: TGTGCCAGCAGCTTAGGACGGTTCAACTATGGCTACACCTTC. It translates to CASSLGRFNYGYTF.

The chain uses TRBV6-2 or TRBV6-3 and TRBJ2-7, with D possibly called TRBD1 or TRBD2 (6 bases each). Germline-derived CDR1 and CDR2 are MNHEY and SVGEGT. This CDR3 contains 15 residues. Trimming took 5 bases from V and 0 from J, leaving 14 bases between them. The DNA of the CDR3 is TGTGCCAGCAGTACCGGGGGCGGAGGCTCCTACGAGCAGTACTTC. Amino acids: CASSTGGGGSYEQYF.

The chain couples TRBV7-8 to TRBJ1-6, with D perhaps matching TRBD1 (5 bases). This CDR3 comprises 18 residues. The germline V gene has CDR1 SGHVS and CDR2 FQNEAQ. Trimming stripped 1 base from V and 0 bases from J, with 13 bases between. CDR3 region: CASSLDRLGLSYNSPLHF. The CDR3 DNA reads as TGTGCCAGCAGCTTAGACAGGTTGGGCCTCTCCTATAATTCACCCCTCCACTTT.

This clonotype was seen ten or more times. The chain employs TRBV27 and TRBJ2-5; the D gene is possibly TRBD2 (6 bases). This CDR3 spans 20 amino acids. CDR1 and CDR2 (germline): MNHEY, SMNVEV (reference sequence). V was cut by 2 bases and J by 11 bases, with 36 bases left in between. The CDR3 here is CASSLRAFYPRDSPLEEQYF. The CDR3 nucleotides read TGTGCCAGCAGTTTACGGGCGTTTTACCCGAGGGACTCCCCCCTGGAAGAGCAGTACTTC.

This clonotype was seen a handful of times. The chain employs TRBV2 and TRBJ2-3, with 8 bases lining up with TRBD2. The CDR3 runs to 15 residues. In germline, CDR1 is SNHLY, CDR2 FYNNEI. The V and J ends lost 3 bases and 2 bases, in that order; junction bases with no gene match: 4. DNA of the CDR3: TGTGCCAGCAGTGAGAAGCGGGGGTTCACAGATACGCAGTATTTT. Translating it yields CASSEKRGFTDTQYF.

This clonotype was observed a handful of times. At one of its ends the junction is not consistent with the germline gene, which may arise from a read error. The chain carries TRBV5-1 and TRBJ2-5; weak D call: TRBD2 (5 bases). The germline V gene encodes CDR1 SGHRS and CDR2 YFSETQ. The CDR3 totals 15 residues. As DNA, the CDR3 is TGCGCCGGCAGCTTGGCCCGACTAACCCAAGAGACCCAGTACTTC. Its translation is CAGSLARLTQETQYF.

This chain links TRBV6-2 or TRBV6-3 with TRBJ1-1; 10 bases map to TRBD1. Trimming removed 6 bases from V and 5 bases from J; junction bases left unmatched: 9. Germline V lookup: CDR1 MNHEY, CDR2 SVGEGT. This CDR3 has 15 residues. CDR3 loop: CASSFPRTGGTEAFF. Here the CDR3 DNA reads TGTGCCAGCAGCTTCCCCCGGACAGGGGGAACTGAAGCTTTCTTT.

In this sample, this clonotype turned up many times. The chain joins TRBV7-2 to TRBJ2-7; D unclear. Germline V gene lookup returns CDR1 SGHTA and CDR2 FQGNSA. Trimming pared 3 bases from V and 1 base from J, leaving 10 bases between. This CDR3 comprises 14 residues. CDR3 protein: CASSFLIGSYEQYF. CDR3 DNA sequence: TGTGCCAGCAGCTTTCTCATAGGGTCCTACGAGCAGTACTTC.